The clone carrying this T cell receptor beta chain has at least ten counts. Its antigen is unidentified. This record comes from a study of breast tumors, draining lymph nodes, adjacent tissues. The study, taken as a whole, reports: Luminal-like breast cancer showed significantly greater tumor-nontumor repertoire similarity than basal-like breast cancer did. Tumor TCR diversity was below lymph nodes but above nontumor tissue. Most tumor T cells seemingly derive from lymph node, then expand in tumor.

The lymph nodes were axillary draining lymph nodes from breast cancer patients. TCRdb called the multiplex PCR reads again in MiXCR, with one record for every CDR3 protein. The sample contains 200,000 or so distinct CDR3 sequences, around a third of which appear only once. The V gene's germline CDR1 is MRHNA and CDR2 SNTAGT. Unmatched junction bases numbered 12, after V lost 11 bases and J lost 6 bases. The CDR3 consists of 13 residues. This clonotype was obtained from a female donor with breast cancer. Some clones in this sample may be carry-over from other donors' samples. Sequenced sample: axillary lymph node tissue. This chain connects TRBV6-4 to TRBJ1-2; 7 bases match TRBD1. This CDR3 is CAYPVEGANGYTF. The CDR3 nucleotides are TGTGCCTACCCGGTGGAGGGGGCGAATGGCTACACCTTC.